This is a list of T cell receptor beta chains from one sample in a study of blood T cell repertoires in COVID-19. The assay was immunoSEQ multiplex PCR, and TCRdb's table has in-frame clones only and misses some. The sample lists almost 400,000 clones; over 75% were seen once. Sequenced input: PBMCs or T cells enriched from blood (not recorded which). The receptors shown here come from a woman aged 25 to 39 with acute COVID-19. CDR3s include the opening cysteine and the closing phenylalanine or tryptophan. D genes are given only for firm matches. Part of the rows lack a size; the others show once, few, many or a class for expanded clones.

j_gene,v_gene,d_gene,abundance,len,CDR3aa,CDR3nt
TRBJ1-1,TRBV5-4,TRBD1,.,13,CASQGRDRREAFF,TGTGCCAGCCAAGGGCGGGACAGGCGTGAAGCTTTCTTT
TRBJ1-4,TRBV27,.,.,14,CASSLLQGREKLFF,TGTGCCAGCAGTTTATTGCAGGGGCGGGAAAAACTGTTTTTT
TRBJ1-1,TRBV2,TRBD1,once,14,CASSRQGPNTEAFF,TGTGCCAGCAGCCGACAGGGGCCTAACACTGAAGCTTTCTTT
TRBJ2-3,TRBV7-2,.,once,15,CASSSSGFRTDTQYF,TGTGCCAGCAGCTCAAGCGGATTTCGCACAGATACGCAGTATTTT
TRBJ1-2,TRBV19,.,.,14,CASRSSGYSYGYTF,TGTGCCAGTAGATCATCGGGGTATAGCTATGGCTACACCTTC
TRBJ2-7,TRBV7-6,TRBD1,.,15,CASSLARDRWYEQYF,TGTGCCAGCAGCTTAGCCCGGGACAGGTGGTACGAGCAGTACTTC
TRBJ1-2,TRBV7-9,TRBD1,.,14,CASSFSGGSYGYTF,TGTGCCAGCAGCTTCTCAGGGGGCAGCTATGGCTACACCTTC
TRBJ2-1,TRBV7-2,TRBD2,.,15,CASSPSGGGAGEQFF,TGTGCCAGCAGCCCTTCAGGCGGGGGGGCTGGTGAGCAGTTCTTC
TRBJ2-5,TRBV6-1,.,.,15,CASSEARGMGETQYF,TGTGCCAGCAGTGAAGCACGAGGGATGGGAGAGACCCAGTACTTC
TRBJ1-2,TRBV5-1,.,.,14,CASSPGHTDVGYTF,TGCGCCAGCAGCCCGGGACATACCGATGTTGGCTACACCTTC
TRBJ1-2,TRBV29-1,TRBD1,.,12,CSAPGGREGYTF,TGCAGCGCCCCAGGGGGCCGGGAAGGCTACACCTTC
TRBJ2-7,TRBV6-2/TRBV6-3,.,.,14,CASSYEGGLNEQYF,TGTGCCAGCAGTTACGAGGGGGGGCTGAACGAGCAGTACTTC
TRBJ2-7,TRBV11-2,TRBD1,.,19,CASSWPVGQGSQSSYEQYF,TGTGCCAGCAGCTGGCCGGTTGGACAGGGTTCCCAAAGCTCCTACGAGCAGTACTTC
TRBJ2-4,TRBV29-1,.,.,12,CSVERSKNIQYF,TGCAGCGTTGAACGCAGCAAAAACATTCAGTACTTC
TRBJ1-1,TRBV18,TRBD1,.,15,CASSPVQGGYAEAFF,TGTGCCAGCTCACCAGTACAGGGGGGGTACGCTGAAGCTTTCTTT
TRBJ2-1,TRBV21-1,.,.,15,CASTYHYQGMNEQFF,TGTGCCAGCACGTACCATTACCAGGGGATGAATGAGCAGTTCTTC
TRBJ2-7,TRBV19,.,.,14,CASSQAGFGFEQYF,TGTGCCAGCAGCCAGGCGGGGTTCGGGTTCGAGCAGTACTTC
TRBJ1-6,TRBV2,.,.,17,CASSPSALSSYNSPLHF,TGTGCCAGCAGTCCGTCTGCTCTGAGCTCCTATAATTCACCCCTCCACTTT
TRBJ1-4,TRBV7-2,TRBD1,.,16,CASRSQGAGTNEKLFF,TGTGCCAGCAGGTCCCAGGGGGCCGGGACTAATGAAAAACTGTTTTTT
TRBJ2-7,TRBV6-5,.,.,13,CASSYSNFYEQYF,TGTGCCAGCAGTTATTCTAATTTCTACGAGCAGTACTTC
TRBJ2-7,TRBV11-1,.,few,14,CASSLAYGGYEQYF,TGTGCCAGCAGCTTAGCGTACGGGGGTTACGAGCAGTACTTC
TRBJ1-1,TRBV7-6,.,.,13,CASSFAGNTEAFF,TGTGCCAGCAGCTTTGCAGGGAACACTGAAGCTTTCTTT
TRBJ1-2,TRBV24-1,TRBD1,many,16,CATSDAQGAGYYGYTF,TGTGCCACCAGTGACGCACAGGGGGCAGGGTACTATGGCTACACCTTC
TRBJ1-2,TRBV5-6,.,.,15,CASRNRGGGSYGYTF,TGTGCCAGCAGGAACCGGGGGGGTGGTAGCTATGGCTACACCTTC
TRBJ1-1,TRBV28,TRBD1,.,12,CAGGPDRGQAFF,TGTGCCGGGGGTCCGGACAGGGGGCAAGCTTTCTTT
TRBJ2-4,TRBV3-1/TRBV3-2,TRBD2,.,17,CASSLQPTSGGKNIQYF,TGTGCCAGCAGCCTCCAACCGACTAGCGGGGGGAAAAACATTCAGTACTTC
TRBJ1-3,TRBV7-2,.,.,18,CASSLVVLEAGAGNTIYF,TGTGCCAGCAGCTTAGTCGTATTAGAGGCGGGGGCCGGAAACACCATATATTTT
TRBJ1-4,TRBV19,.,few,17,CASSAYFDKGVNEKLFF,TGTGCCAGTAGTGCGTATTTCGATAAGGGGGTCAATGAAAAACTGTTTTTT
TRBJ2-7,TRBV5-6,.,.,15,CASSLFGDATSEQYF,TGTGCCAGCAGCTTGTTTGGCGACGCGACTAGCGAGCAGTACTTC
TRBJ1-2,TRBV7-9,.,once,14,CASSLTGQIYGYTF,TGTGCCAGCAGCTTAACTGGGCAGATCTATGGCTACACCTTC
TRBJ1-1,TRBV7-3,TRBD1,once,13,CASSEDRATEAFF,TGTGCCAGCAGCGAGGACAGGGCTACTGAAGCTTTCTTT
TRBJ1-1,TRBV6-4,.,.,15,CASRGKWGGNTEAFF,TGTGCCAGCAGGGGAAAATGGGGGGGAAACACTGAAGCTTTCTTT
TRBJ1-1,TRBV7-3,.,.,13,CASSSEQNTEAFF,TGTGCCAGCAGCTCCGAACAGAACACTGAAGCTTTCTTT
TRBJ1-2,TRBV6-4,TRBD1,.,12,CASSAGTAGYTF,TGTGCCAGCAGCGCCGGGACAGCCGGCTACACCTTC
TRBJ1-5,TRBV5-1,.,.,15,CASSLVSGEGQPQHF,TGCGCCAGCAGCTTGGTATCGGGGGAGGGTCAGCCCCAGCATTTT
TRBJ1-2,TRBV2,.,.,15,CASSPDWRGANGYTF,TGTGCCAGCAGTCCTGATTGGCGGGGGGCCAATGGCTACACCTTC
TRBJ1-4,TRBV5-1,.,.,14,CASSFGSPGEKLFF,TGCGCCAGCAGCTTCGGCTCCCCGGGGGAAAAACTGTTTTTT
TRBJ1-3,TRBV7-9,.,.,15,CASSYGGQSGNTIYF,TGTGCCAGCAGCTACGGTGGACAGTCTGGAAACACCATATATTTT
TRBJ2-2,TRBV6-5,TRBD2,.,16,CASSYSRLANTGELFF,TGTGCCAGCAGTTACTCCAGACTAGCGAATACCGGGGAGCTGTTTTTT
TRBJ1-1,TRBV5-1,.,.,17,CASSLKSGSSEGTEAFF,TGCGCCAGCAGCCTGAAATCCGGGAGCTCGGAGGGCACTGAAGCTTTCTTT
TRBJ2-5,TRBV3-1/TRBV3-2,TRBD1,few,15,CASSQLGTAQETQYF,TGTGCCAGCAGCCAGCTGGGGACAGCTCAAGAGACCCAGTACTTC
TRBJ2-1,TRBV7-2,.,.,12,CASSLARGEQFF,TGTGCCAGCAGCTTAGCGCGAGGAGAGCAGTTCTTC
TRBJ1-1,TRBV5-6,TRBD1,.,15,CASSARDRTNTEAFF,TGTGCCAGCAGCGCCAGGGACAGGACGAACACTGAAGCTTTCTTT
TRBJ2-1,TRBV11-2,TRBD2,.,15,CASSLAGGLYNEQFF,TGTGCCAGCAGTCTAGCGGGGGGGCTTTACAATGAGCAGTTCTTC
TRBJ1-5,TRBV7-2,TRBD1,.,15,CASSLGTGYNQPQHF,TGTGCCAGCAGCTTAGGGACAGGCTACAATCAGCCCCAGCATTTT
TRBJ2-5,TRBV2,TRBD2,.,16,CASIGGKGTSGGTQYF,TGTGCCAGCATTGGGGGAAAAGGGACTAGCGGGGGGACCCAGTACTTC
TRBJ1-3,TRBV18,.,.,16,CASSLTGSLSGNTIYF,TGTGCCAGCTCACTTACAGGGAGCCTCTCTGGAAACACCATATATTTT
TRBJ2-2,TRBV9,TRBD1,.,18,CASSSTPEQGAGTGELFF,TGTGCCAGCAGCTCTACCCCCGAACAGGGGGCGGGCACCGGGGAGCTGTTTTTT
TRBJ2-7,TRBV10-3,TRBD2,.,16,CAISESRTASGYEQYF,TGTGCCATCAGTGAGTCGCGAACGGCTAGCGGATACGAGCAGTACTTC